This T cell receptor (beta chain) was profiled in a study of cytomegalovirus exposure and HLA in healthy donors. The CDR3 spans 13 residues. CDR1 and CDR2 (germline): SGHDN, FVKESK. Trimming took off 1 base at V and 5 bases at J, with 8 bases between the two ends. A multiplex PCR was run with 60 Vbeta primers and 13 Jbeta primers. Method: immunoSEQ multiplex PCR; TCRdb's copy keeps in-frame clones and lacks some. In the table there are roughly 55,000 clones, 70% to 75% of which are singletons. The material sequenced was PBMCs. This receptor was identified in a middle-aged man in good health and CMV-seropositive. The chain combines TRBV14 with TRBJ1-1; D not certain. The CDR3 protein is CASSQGLETEAFF. In nucleotides, the CDR3 is TGTGCCAGCAGCCAAGGACTTGAGACTGAAGCTTTCTTT.